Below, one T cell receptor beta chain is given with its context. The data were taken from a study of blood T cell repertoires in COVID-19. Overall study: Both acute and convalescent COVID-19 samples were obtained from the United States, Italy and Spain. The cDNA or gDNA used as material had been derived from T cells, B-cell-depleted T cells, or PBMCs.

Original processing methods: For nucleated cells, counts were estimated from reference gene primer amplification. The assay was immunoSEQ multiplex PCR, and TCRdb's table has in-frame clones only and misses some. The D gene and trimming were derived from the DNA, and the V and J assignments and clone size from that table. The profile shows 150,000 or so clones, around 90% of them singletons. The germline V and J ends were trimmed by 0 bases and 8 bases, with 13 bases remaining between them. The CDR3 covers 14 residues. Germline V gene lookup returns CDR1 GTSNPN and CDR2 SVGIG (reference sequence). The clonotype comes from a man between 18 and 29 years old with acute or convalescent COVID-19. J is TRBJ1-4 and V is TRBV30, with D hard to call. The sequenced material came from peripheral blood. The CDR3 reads CAWSVEQSAEKLFF. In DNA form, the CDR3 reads TGTGCCTGGAGTGTAGAACAGTCGGCGGAAAAACTGTTTTTT. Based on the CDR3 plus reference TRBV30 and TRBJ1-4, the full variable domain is SQTIHQWPATLVQPVGSPLSLECTVEGTSNPNLYWYRQAAGRGLQLLFYSVGIGQISSEVPQNLSASRPQDRQFILSSKKLLLSDSGFYLCAWSVEQSAEKLFFGSGTQLSVL.